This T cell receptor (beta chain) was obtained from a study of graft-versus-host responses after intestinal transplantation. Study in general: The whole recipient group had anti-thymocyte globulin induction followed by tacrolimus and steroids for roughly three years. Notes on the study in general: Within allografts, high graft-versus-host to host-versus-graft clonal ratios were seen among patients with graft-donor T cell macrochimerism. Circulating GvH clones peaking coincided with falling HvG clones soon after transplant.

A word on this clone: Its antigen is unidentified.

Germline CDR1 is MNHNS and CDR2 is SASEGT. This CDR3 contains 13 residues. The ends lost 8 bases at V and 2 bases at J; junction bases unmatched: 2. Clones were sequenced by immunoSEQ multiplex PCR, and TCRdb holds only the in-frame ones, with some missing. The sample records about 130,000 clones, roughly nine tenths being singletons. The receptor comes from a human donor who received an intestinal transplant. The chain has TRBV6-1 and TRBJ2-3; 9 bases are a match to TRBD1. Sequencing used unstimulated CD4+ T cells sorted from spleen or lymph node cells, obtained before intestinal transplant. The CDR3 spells CASGTGITDTQYF. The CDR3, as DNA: TGTGCCAGCGGGACAGGGATCACAGATACGCAGTATTTT.